This T cell receptor beta chain was observed in a study of blood T cell repertoires in COVID-19 (dated by TCRdb to 2019 to 2021). Study-level background: The collaborator samples originated in the United States, Italy and Spain and spanned the acute and convalescent phases of COVID-19. Subjects who had been exposed to COVID-19, were actively infected with it, or had recovered from it provided the deeply sampled blood TCRbeta repertoires that made up the dataset. A de-identified subject ID, COVID-19 status, age in years and sex were almost always included in the sample metadata. Where available, HLA class I and class II types were taken from metadata supplied by the sample provider and were not determined by assay-based typing. Samples were obtained from the ongoing ImmuneRACE study (first 160 participants) and from 950 to 1,500 subjects provided by 6 global collaborators. A freely available public database, intended as a resource for researchers studying the immune response to SARS-CoV-2, is where the repertoires were released. The prospective study material was composed of cDNA or gDNA derived from T cells, B-cell-depleted T cells, or PBMCs.

Trimming costs V 3 bases and J 3 bases, and their ends lie 16 bases apart. For CDR1 and CDR2, the germline V gene (reference sequence) lists MNHNY and SVGAGI. From cysteine to phenylalanine, the CDR3 is 16 amino acids long. The retained sequence is limited to the CDR3, 48 bases, with the frame set at the first base. TCRbeta CDR3 regions were amplified from genomic DNA using the immunoSEQ Assay, a bias-controlled multiplex PCR. The source study handled its data this way. The number of nucleated cells in each sample was estimated from the amplification of reference gene primers within the assay. Sequence reads were collapsed and filtered to measure the absolute abundance of every unique TCRbeta CDR3 rearrangement. For each sample, productive Simpson clonality was calculated as the square root of Simpson's diversity index across productive rearrangements. The table comes from immuneACCESS by way of TCRdb, which keeps in-frame sequences with V and J called. Part of the clones is missing from these tables; in studies checked, under half for an unresolved V gene and the rest for unknown reasons. V and J calls and clone size come straight from that table; D and trimming were deduced from the DNA. The sample table holds about 19,000 clones, of which 88% were seen once. The biggest ten clones account for approximately 10% of the sample.

Whole blood was collected in K2EDTA tubes by collaborating institutions according to the institutions' own protocols. For TCRbeta analysis, collaborators shipped samples as frozen whole blood, isolated PBMCs, or DNA extracted from either of those sample types. Broader findings and caveats from the paper: Clinical and demographic metadata were provided uncurated, with the amount varying by source and participant.

A remark on this clone: Its antigen has not been determined. Base qualities are not at hand, and no much larger clone is one base apart.

Sample: peripheral blood. The sequence derives from a human donor in a cohort sampled during active COVID-19. The rearrangement combines TRBV6-6 with TRBJ2-3, with the D segment identity uncertain. The sequence in DNA is TGTGCCAGCAGTTATGCGGCTCCGAGGTGGACAGATACGCAGTATTTT. Its protein is CASSYAAPRWTDTQYF.